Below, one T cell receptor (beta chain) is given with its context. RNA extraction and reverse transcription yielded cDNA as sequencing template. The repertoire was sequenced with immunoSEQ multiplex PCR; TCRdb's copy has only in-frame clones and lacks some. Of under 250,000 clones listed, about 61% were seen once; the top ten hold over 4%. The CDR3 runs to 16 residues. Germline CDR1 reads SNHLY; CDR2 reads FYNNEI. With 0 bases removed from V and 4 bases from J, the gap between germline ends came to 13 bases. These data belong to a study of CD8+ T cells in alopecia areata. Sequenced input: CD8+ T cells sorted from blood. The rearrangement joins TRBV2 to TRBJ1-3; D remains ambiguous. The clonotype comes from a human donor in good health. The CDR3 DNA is TGTGCCAGCAGTGAAGCGTCCCCCCTTATGGGAAACACCATATATTTT. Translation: CASSEASPLMGNTIYF.